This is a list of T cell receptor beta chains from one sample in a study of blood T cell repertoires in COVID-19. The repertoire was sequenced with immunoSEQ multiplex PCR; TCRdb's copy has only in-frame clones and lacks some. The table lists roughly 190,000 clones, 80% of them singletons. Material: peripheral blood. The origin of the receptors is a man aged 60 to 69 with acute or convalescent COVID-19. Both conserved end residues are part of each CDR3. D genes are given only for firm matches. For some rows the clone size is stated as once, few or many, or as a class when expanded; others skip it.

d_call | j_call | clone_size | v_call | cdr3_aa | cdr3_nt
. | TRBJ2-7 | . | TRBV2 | CASAGHYEQYF | TGTGCCAGCGCTGGGCACTACGAGCAGTACTTC
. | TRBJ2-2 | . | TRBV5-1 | CASSLGDSANTGELFF | TGCGCCAGCAGCTTGGGAGACAGCGCGAACACCGGGGAGCTGTTTTTT
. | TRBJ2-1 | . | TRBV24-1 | CATTQFDEQFF | TGTGCCACCACCCAGTTTGATGAGCAGTTCTTC
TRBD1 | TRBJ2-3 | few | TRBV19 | CASSIRDRDTQYF | TGTGCCAGTAGTATCCGGGACAGAGATACGCAGTATTTT
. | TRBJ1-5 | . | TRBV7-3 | CASSPSFDQPQHF | TGTGCCAGCAGCCCTTCCTTCGATCAGCCCCAGCATTTT
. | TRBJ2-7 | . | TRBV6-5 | CASRTGPTYEQYF | TGTGCCAGCAGAACAGGGCCCACCTACGAGCAGTACTTC
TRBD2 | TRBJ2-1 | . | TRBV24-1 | CATSDWKTSGYNEQFF | TGTGCCACCAGTGATTGGAAGACTAGCGGCTACAATGAGCAGTTCTTC
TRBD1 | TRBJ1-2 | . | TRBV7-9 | CASSAGGFGYGYTF | TGTGCCAGCAGCGCAGGGGGCTTTGGGTATGGCTACACCTTC
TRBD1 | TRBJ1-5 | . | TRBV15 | CATSRRQGDQPQHF | TGTGCCACCAGCAGAAGACAGGGGGATCAGCCCCAGCATTTT
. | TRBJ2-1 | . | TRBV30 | CAWSDLPRRARNEQFF | TGTGCCTGGAGTGACCTCCCCCGGAGGGCCAGGAATGAGCAGTTCTTC
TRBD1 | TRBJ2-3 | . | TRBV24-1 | CATSDPDRGTDTQYF | TGTGCCACCAGTGATCCGGACAGGGGTACAGATACGCAGTATTTT
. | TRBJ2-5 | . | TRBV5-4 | CASSLGSGETQYF | TGTGCCAGCAGCTTGGGCAGCGGGGAGACCCAGTACTTC
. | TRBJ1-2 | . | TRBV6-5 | CASSYRGSGYTF | TGTGCCAGCAGTTATCGGGGATCTGGCTACACCTTC
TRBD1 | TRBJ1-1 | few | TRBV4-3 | CASSPRQGGVGDTEAFF | TGCGCCAGCAGCCCGAGACAGGGCGGTGTAGGGGACACTGAAGCTTTCTTT
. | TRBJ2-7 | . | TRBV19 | CASSASLGRGPTYEQYF | TGTGCCAGTAGTGCATCTCTTGGCAGGGGCCCTACCTACGAGCAGTACTTC
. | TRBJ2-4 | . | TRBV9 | CASSALIPLKRTDLAKNIQYF | TGTGCCAGCAGCGCCCTCATACCCCTAAAGAGAACAGATCTAGCCAAAAACATTCAGTACTTC
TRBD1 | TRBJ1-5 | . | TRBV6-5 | CASSTTGNQPQHF | TGTGCCAGCAGTACGACAGGGAATCAGCCCCAGCATTTT
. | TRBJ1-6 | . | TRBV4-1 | CASSQVESGASRNSPLHF | TGCGCCAGCAGCCAAGTGGAGTCAGGGGCCTCCCGGAATTCACCCCTCCACTTT
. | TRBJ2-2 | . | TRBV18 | CASSPLQGRTGELFF | TGTGCCAGCTCACCTTTGCAGGGTCGAACCGGGGAGCTGTTTTTT
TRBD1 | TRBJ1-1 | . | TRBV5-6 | CASSEIRGLGTEAFF | TGTGCCAGCAGCGAGATCAGGGGGCTGGGGACTGAAGCTTTCTTT
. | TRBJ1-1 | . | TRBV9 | CASSVVGGKNTEAFF | TGTGCCAGCAGCGTAGTAGGCGGTAAGAACACTGAAGCTTTCTTT
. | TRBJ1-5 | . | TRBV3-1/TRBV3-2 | CASSQNNINQPQHF | TGTGCCAGCAGCCAAAATAACATTAATCAGCCCCAGCATTTT
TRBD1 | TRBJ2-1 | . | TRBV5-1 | CASSLAQGSVNEQFF | TGCGCCAGCAGCTTGGCACAGGGGTCCGTCAATGAGCAGTTCTTC
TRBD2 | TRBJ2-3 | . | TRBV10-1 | CASSESSAGVMDTQYF | TGCGCCAGCAGTGAGTCTTCGGCGGGGGTAATGGATACGCAGTATTTT
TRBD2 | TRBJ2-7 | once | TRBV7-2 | CASRRGGDYEQYF | TGTGCCAGCAGGCGGGGGGGCGATTACGAGCAGTACTTC
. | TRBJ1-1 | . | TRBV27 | CASSDRLGEAFF | TGTGCCAGCAGCGACAGACTGGGTGAAGCTTTCTTT
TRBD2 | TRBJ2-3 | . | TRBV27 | CASSLKGDLAGADTQYF | TGTGCCAGCAGTTTAAAGGGGGACCTAGCGGGAGCCGATACGCAGTATTTT
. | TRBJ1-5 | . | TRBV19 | CASSIANQVQPQHF | TGTGCCAGTAGTATTGCCAATCAGGTTCAGCCCCAGCATTTT
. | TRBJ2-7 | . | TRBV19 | CASSIYSPSSSYEQYF | TGTGCCAGTAGTATATACTCACCCTCGAGCTCCTACGAGCAGTACTTC
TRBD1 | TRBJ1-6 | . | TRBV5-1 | CASSFDRGESPLHF | TGCGCCAGCAGCTTTGACAGGGGCGAATCACCCCTCCACTTT
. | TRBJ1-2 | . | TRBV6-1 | CASSVILGSGNYGYTF | TGTGCCAGCAGTGTCATCCTCGGATCAGGGAACTATGGCTACACCTTC
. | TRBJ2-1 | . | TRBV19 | CASSIRGAYNEQFF | TGTGCCAGTAGTATACGGGGAGCGTACAATGAGCAGTTCTTC
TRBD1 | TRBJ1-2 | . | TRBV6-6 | CASRGTAENYGYTF | TGTGCCAGCAGGGGGACAGCTGAGAACTATGGCTACACCTTC
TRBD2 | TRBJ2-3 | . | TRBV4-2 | CASSPGGVGVDTQYF | TGTGCCAGCAGCCCCGGGGGGGTCGGGGTAGATACGCAGTATTTT
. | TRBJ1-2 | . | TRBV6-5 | CASSYVGETNYGYTF | TGTGCCAGCAGTTACGTCGGGGAAACTAACTATGGCTACACCTTC
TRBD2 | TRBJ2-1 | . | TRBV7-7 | CASSPRGSGRSAYNEQFF | TGTGCCAGCAGCCCCAGGGGGAGCGGGAGGAGTGCCTACAATGAGCAGTTCTTC
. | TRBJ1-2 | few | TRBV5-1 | CASSFDGRSGGYTF | TGCGCCAGCAGCTTTGACGGGAGGTCGGGGGGCTACACCTTC
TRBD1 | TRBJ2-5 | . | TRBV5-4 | CASSLTRDRGQTQYF | TGTGCCAGCAGCTTGACCCGGGACAGGGGCCAGACCCAGTACTTC
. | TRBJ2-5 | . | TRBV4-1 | CASSQGVKGRARQETQYF | TGCGCCAGCAGCCAAGGCGTGAAGGGCAGGGCCCGCCAAGAGACCCAGTACTTC
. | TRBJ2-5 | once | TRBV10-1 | CASSERGEETQYF | TGCGCCAGCAGTGAAAGGGGTGAAGAGACCCAGTACTTC
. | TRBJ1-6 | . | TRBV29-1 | CSVGERGGRSPLHF | TGCAGCGTTGGTGAGCGGGGGGGACGGTCACCCCTCCACTTT
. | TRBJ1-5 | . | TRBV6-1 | CASSEGEGQPQHF | TGTGCCAGCAGTGAAGGGGAGGGGCAGCCCCAGCATTTT
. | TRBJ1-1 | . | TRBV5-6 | CASSAYDNRVSVTEAFF | TGTGCCAGCAGCGCGTACGATAACAGGGTATCCGTCACTGAAGCTTTCTTT
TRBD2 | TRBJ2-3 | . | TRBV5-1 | CASSLGRTGTSSTDTQYF | TGCGCCAGCAGCTTGGGCAGAACCGGGACTAGTAGCACAGATACGCAGTATTTT
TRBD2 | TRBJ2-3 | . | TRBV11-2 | CASSRSISGRTDTQYF | TGTGCCAGCAGCCGAAGTATTAGCGGGCGCACAGATACGCAGTATTTT